The rows below give T cell receptor beta chains drawn from one sample of a study of shared clonotypes between healthy human individuals. Only in-frame clones appear in the TCRdb table, and some are missing; sequencing was by immunoSEQ multiplex PCR. The sample carries under 750,000 clones, 55% to 80% recorded once. The specimen was memory CD4+ T cells sorted from blood. The origin of the receptors is a woman aged 25-40 years in good health. CDR3s include the opening cysteine and the closing phenylalanine or tryptophan. Each record gives: J gene, V gene, clone size, D gene, CDR3 DNA, CDR3 protein. D genes are given only for firm matches. For some rows the clone size is stated as once, few or many, or as a class when expanded; others skip it.

TRBJ2-7 TRBV6-5 - - TGTGCCAGCAGTTATCACCGTAGGGGGACCTACGAGCAGTACTTC CASSYHRRGTYEQYF
TRBJ2-7 TRBV11-2 - - TGTGCCAGCAGCCCAACCCTGGGGGGCGCAAAGGTCCACGAGCAGTACTTC CASSPTLGGAKVHEQYF
TRBJ2-1 TRBV7-9 once TRBD2 TGTGCCAGCAGCCCCGGGACTAGCGTGAACAATGAGCAGTTCTTC CASSPGTSVNNEQFF
TRBJ2-5 TRBV20-1 few - TGCAGTGTGGGAGCTGAGACCCAGTACTTC CSVGAETQYF
TRBJ2-7 TRBV6-5 - - TGTGCCAGCAGTACCGGACATGCCTACGAGCAGTACTTC CASSTGHAYEQYF
TRBJ1-1 TRBV19 once TRBD1 TGTGCCAGTAGTCACCGGGACAGGGCCGCCACTGAAGCTTTCTTT CASSHRDRAATEAFF
TRBJ2-7 TRBV7-9 - TRBD2 TGTGCCAGCAGCCACCGGACTAGCGGGAGATACGAGCAGTACTTC CASSHRTSGRYEQYF
TRBJ2-7 TRBV18 - - TGTGCCAGCTCACCGGTCGCGACAGCCTTCTCCTACGAGCAGTACTTC CASSPVATAFSYEQYF
TRBJ2-3 TRBV11-2 - TRBD2 TGTGCCAGCAGCTTTGGGACTAGCGCGGGTACGCAGTATTTT CASSFGTSAGTQYF
TRBJ2-5 TRBV7-2 few TRBD2 TGTGCCAGCAGCTTAGTAGCACTAGCGGTGGAGACCCAGTACTTC CASSLVALAVETQYF
TRBJ1-1 TRBV30 - - TGTGCCTGGAGTGCGGTGTCGGCGAACACTGAAGCTTTCTTT CAWSAVSANTEAFF
TRBJ1-1 TRBV5-1 - - TGCGCCAGCCGCGGCCTACGGATGAACACTGAAGCTTTCTTT CASRGLRMNTEAFF
TRBJ1-5 TRBV2 few - TGTGCCAGCAGTGAAAGGGGGTATAGCAATCAGCCCCAGCATTTT CASSERGYSNQPQHF
TRBJ1-1 TRBV29-1 - - TGCAGCGTTGTTTTAGGGCATTCGGGGGACACTGAAGCTTTCTTT CSVVLGHSGDTEAFF
TRBJ2-3 TRBV11-2 few - TGTGCCAGCAGCTTAGGCAGGGAGTGGGCCACAGATACGCAGTATTTT CASSLGREWATDTQYF
TRBJ2-5 TRBV7-9 once TRBD2 TGTGCCAGCAGCTTTGGCAGACTAGCGGGAAAAGAGACCCAGTACTTC CASSFGRLAGKETQYF
TRBJ2-3 TRBV9 - - TGTGCCAGCAGCGTAGCTCCAACTAGCACAGATACGCAGTATTTT CASSVAPTSTDTQYF
TRBJ1-2 TRBV6-1 once - TGTGCCAGCAGTGTTCCCGGGGTCGGCTATGGCTACACCTTC CASSVPGVGYGYTF
TRBJ2-3 TRBV10-2 - - TGCGCCAGCAGTCCATACACAGATACGCAGTATTTT CASSPYTDTQYF
TRBJ2-2 TRBV10-3 once - TGTGCCATCAGTGGACAGGCCAATAGCGGTAACTTGAACACCGGGGAGCTGTTTTTT CAISGQANSGNLNTGELFF
TRBJ2-7 TRBV15 - - TGTGCCACCAGCAGAGAAAAAAGCGGAACTACCCCCTACGAGCAGTACTTC CATSREKSGTTPYEQYF
TRBJ1-5 TRBV9 - - TGTGCCAGCAGCACCGGCGCGGGGCGGGCCGCCGAGCCCCAGCATTTT CASSTGAGRAAEPQHF
TRBJ2-6 TRBV5-4 few - TGTGCCAGCAGCCCCAGACTAGACTCTGGGGCCAACGTCCTGACTTTC CASSPRLDSGANVLTF
TRBJ1-5 TRBV15 few TRBD1 TGTGCCACCAGCAGAGATTTAGGGGGCCTTAGCAATCAGCCCCAGCATTTT CATSRDLGGLSNQPQHF
TRBJ1-2 TRBV28 - TRBD1 TGTGCCAGCGGGGACAGGGGCGTCGGCTACACCTTC CASGDRGVGYTF
TRBJ2-3 TRBV7-9 - - TGTGCCAGCAGCTTAGTCCAAGCAGATACGCAGTATTTT CASSLVQADTQYF
TRBJ1-2 TRBV5-1 few - TGCGCCAGCAGCTTGGAACCCGAGGGGGGCTATGGCTACACCTTC CASSLEPEGGYGYTF
TRBJ2-7 TRBV19 few - TGTGCCAGTAGTATAGAGGGATTGGCACTCGAGCAGTACTTC CASSIEGLALEQYF
TRBJ2-2 TRBV4-1 - - TGCGCCAGCAGCCAAGCTGGGGGGAACACCGGGGAGCTGTTTTTT CASSQAGGNTGELFF
TRBJ2-1 TRBV9 few TRBD1 TGTGCCAGCAGCCAGAGGGGACAGTCTAACTACAATGAGCAGTTCTTC CASSQRGQSNYNEQFF
TRBJ2-1 TRBV7-9 once TRBD1 TGTGCCAGCAGCCGGGACAGCAATGAGCAGTTCTTC CASSRDSNEQFF
TRBJ2-7 TRBV7-9 - TRBD2 TGTGCCAGCAGCCCTAGCGGTCCCTACGAGCAGTACTTC CASSPSGPYEQYF
TRBJ2-1 TRBV7-2 once - TGTGCCAGCAGCCTAGAAGCGGGTCACAATGAGCAGTTCTTC CASSLEAGHNEQFF
TRBJ1-6 TRBV6-5 - - TGTGCCAGCAGTCACAGGGTGGGGGATTCACCCCTCCACTTT CASSHRVGDSPLHF
TRBJ2-3 TRBV7-9 - - TGTGCCAGCAGCCGTTTGAGGGAGCTCAGTTCAGATACGCAGTATTTT CASSRLRELSSDTQYF
TRBJ2-1 TRBV4-1 - - TGCGCCAGCAGCCAAGCCCCAGTGGGCTCCTACAATGAGCAGTTCTTC CASSQAPVGSYNEQFF
TRBJ2-5 TRBV5-1 - - TGCGCCAGCAGCTTCGGGGAGGAGACCCAGTACTTC CASSFGEETQYF
TRBJ2-3 TRBV7-9 - - TGTGCCAGCAGCCCCCGGGAATTCACAGATACGCAGTATTTT CASSPREFTDTQYF
TRBJ2-7 TRBV7-3 - TRBD1 TGTGCCAGCAGCCCGGGACAGGGTAGTCGCTACGAGCAGTACTTC CASSPGQGSRYEQYF
TRBJ1-4 TRBV18 once TRBD1 TGTGCCAGCTCACGTAGGGGGACAGGGGATGAAAAACTGTTTTTT CASSRRGTGDEKLFF
TRBJ1-1 TRBV18 - - TGTGCCAGCTCACCACCGTCGGGGTGGACTGAAGCTTTCTTT CASSPPSGWTEAFF
TRBJ2-2 TRBV19 - TRBD2 TGTGCCAGTACTCCTAGCGGGTATGACACCGGGGAGCTGTTTTTT CASTPSGYDTGELFF
TRBJ1-5 TRBV5-6 - TRBD1 TGTGCCAGCAGCCAACAGGGGGTTTGGCAGCCCCAGCATTTT CASSQQGVWQPQHF
TRBJ2-4 TRBV28 - - TGTGCCAGCAGGGGGTCTAGACCCCCACTTAACATTCAGTACTTC CASRGSRPPLNIQYF
TRBJ2-1 TRBV15 - TRBD2 TGTGCCACCAGCAGGGGAGAGCGGGATCGTTCGGGAGAGCAGTTCTTC CATSRGERDRSGEQFF
TRBJ2-5 TRBV29-1 - - TGCAGCGTTGATGTAAAGGGAACGACGGAGCAGTACTTC CSVDVKGTTEQYF
TRBJ2-1 TRBV19 - - TGTGCCAGTAGTCGGGCTAGATCATCATACCAGAATGAGCAGTTCTTC CASSRARSSYQNEQFF